These 27 T cell receptor beta chains came from one sample sequenced in a study of T cells after yellow fever vaccination. Each CDR3 protein gets one entry after TCRdb re-called the 5' RACE reads with MiXCR. Of under 600,000 distinct CDR3 sequences listed, around a fifth are singletons. This material consisted of PBMCs, taken about 20 days after the first yellow fever vaccination. These receptors all stem from a man younger than 35 who received the YFV17D yellow fever vaccine.

This clonotype was counted a few times. The rearrangement uses TRBV11-2 and TRBJ1-2, with no clear D. V was trimmed by 3 bases and J by 4 bases, leaving 9 bases between them. Germline loops: CDR1 SGHAT, CDR2 FQNNGV. CDR3 length: 13 amino acids. CDR3 in DNA: TGTGCCAGCAGCTTCGACATAGGCTATGGCTACACCTTC. Encoded protein: CASSFDIGYGYTF.

This clonotype was counted between two and nine times. The V and J genes are TRBV29-1 and TRBJ2-2; TRBD1 matches at 7 bases. J lost 5 bases, V lost 6 bases, and 6 bases had no gene match. CDR3 length: 13 residues. Looked up from germline, CDR1 is SQVTM and CDR2 is ANQGSEA. CDR3 nucleotides: TGCAGCGTCGCCGTACAGGGGACCGGGGAGCTGTTTTTT. It translates to CSVAVQGTGELFF.

This clonotype was observed a few times. The chain is built from TRBV7-9 and TRBJ1-1; TRBD1 matches 7 bases. The CDR3 contains 12 residues. Germline V gene sequence: CDR1 SEHNR, CDR2 FQNEAQ (reference sequence). Trimming removed 10 bases from V and 0 bases from J; junction bases left unmatched: 2. DNA for the CDR3: TGTGCCACGGGACAGCTGAACACTGAAGCTTTCTTT. Its translation is CATGQLNTEAFF.

This clonotype has a handful of counts. The chain has TRBV29-1 and TRBJ2-1; unclear D gene. Germline assignment: CDR1 SQVTM and CDR2 ANQGSEA. V was cut by 7 bases and J by 9 bases, with 19 bases left in between. This CDR3 spans 13 amino acids. CDR3 nucleotides: TGCAGCGCGTCGACCGTGAACCGGGCTGAGCAGTTCTTC. Its protein product is CSASTVNRAEQFF.

This clonotype was counted at least ten times. This chain links TRBV20-1 with TRBJ2-2; 7 positions agree with TRBD2. The CDR3 spans 14 residues. Germline V gene lookup returns CDR1 DFQATT and CDR2 SNEGSKA (reference sequence). The V segment lost 5 bases and the J segment 0 bases; nucleotides outside the gene matches: 3. CDR3 residues: CSALAETNTGELFF. The CDR3 nucleotides are TGCAGTGCTCTAGCGGAGACGAACACCGGGGAGCTGTTTTTT.

This clonotype came up many times. This chain connects TRBV29-1 to TRBJ1-1; D is unresolved. The CDR3 contains 13 residues. Germline V CDR1 and CDR2: SQVTM, ANQGSEA. V was trimmed by 6 bases and J by 1 base, leaving 12 bases between them. The CDR3 DNA follows: TGCAGCGTCGGTGCATTTTCGAACACTGAAGCTTTCTTT. It yields the protein CSVGAFSNTEAFF.

The rearrangement uses TRBV5-5 and TRBJ2-5; 7 bases are a match to TRBD2. Germline trimming cut 2 bases from V and 1 base from J; bases unmatched to any gene: 8. From germline, CDR1 is SGHKS and CDR2 YYEKEE (reference sequence). The CDR3 has 16 amino acids. The CDR3 loop is CASSFRQGGSQETQYF. Here the CDR3 DNA reads TGTGCCAGCAGCTTTCGGCAGGGAGGGAGCCAAGAGACCCAGTACTTC.

This chain joins TRBV6-5 and TRBJ1-2; D is uncertain. This CDR3 is built from 14 residues. Trimming took 0 bases from V and 6 from J, leaving 11 bases between them. Germline-derived CDR1 and CDR2 are MNHEY and SVGAGI. This CDR3 is CASSYSRALDGYTF. The CDR3 nucleotides are TGTGCCAGCAGTTACTCGAGGGCCCTTGATGGCTACACCTTC.

This clonotype came up a few times. This sequence joins TRBV29-1 and TRBJ1-5; D gene unclear. The CDR3 runs to 13 residues. Trimming stripped 4 bases from V and 6 bases from J, with 13 bases between. The germline CDR1 and CDR2 sequences are SQVTM and ANQGSEA. The CDR3 is CSVVIGLSQPQHF. CDR3 in DNA: TGCAGCGTTGTGATAGGGTTATCTCAGCCCCAGCATTTT. The full variable domain, its missing parts supplied by reference TRBV29-1 and TRBJ1-5, is SAVISQKPSRDICQRGTSLTIQCQVDSQVTMMFWYRQQPGQSLTLIATANQGSEATYESGFVIDKFPISRPNLTFSTLTVSNMSPEDSSIYLCSVVIGLSQPQHFGDGTRLSIL.

This clonotype was counted many times. The chain joins TRBV12-3 or TRBV12-4 to TRBJ1-6; TRBD1 is a possible D gene (5 bases). The CDR3 spans 13 residues. The V end lost 3 bases, the J end lost 13 bases, and 13 bases lay between the germline ends. CDR3 nucleotides: TGTGCCAGCAGTTTGGCAGGGCGCCATCCCCTCCACTTT. As protein: CASSLAGRHPLHF.

This clonotype showed up just a few times. The gene calls are TRBV11-3 and TRBJ2-1; possibly TRBD2 for D (6 bases). This CDR3 contains 16 residues. From germline, CDR1 is SGHNT and CDR2 YENEEA. Trimming left V 5 bases short and J 6 bases short, with 20 bases between. The CDR3 region is CASSHGNRRGSNEQFF. CDR3 nucleotide sequence: TGTGCCAGCAGCCACGGAAACCGGAGGGGCTCCAATGAGCAGTTCTTC.

The chain has TRBV28 and TRBJ2-2; D gene unclear. The CDR3 is 14 residues long. Per the germline V gene, CDR1 is MDHEN and CDR2 is SYDVKM. V was clipped by 6 bases and J by 1 base, with 9 bases between them. The CDR3 reads CASRKTLNTGELFF. The DNA of the CDR3 is TGTGCCAGCAGGAAGACACTGAACACCGGGGAGCTGTTTTTT.

The chain uses TRBV6-1 and TRBJ2-5, with 9 positions matching TRBD1. The germline CDR1 and CDR2 sequences are MNHNS and SASEGT. The V gene end was trimmed by 6 bases and the J gene end by 4 bases; junction bases not matched to a gene: 6. This CDR3 region has 14 residues. The CDR3 reads CASSLADRGETQYF. CDR3 nucleotides: TGTGCCAGCAGCCTCGCGGACAGGGGAGAGACCCAGTACTTC.

This sequence joins TRBV29-1 and TRBJ2-1; D is possibly TRBD2 (7 bases). Germline V gene lookup returns CDR1 SQVTM and CDR2 ANQGSEA. The CDR3 is made up of 13 amino acids. The V end was cut by 4 bases, the J end by 4 bases, with 11 bases between. The CDR3 loop reads CSVAGGTYNEQFF. The CDR3 region has the DNA TGCAGCGTTGCGGGGGGCACTTACAATGAGCAGTTCTTC.

The J gene is TRBJ1-4, the V gene TRBV5-1; no reliable D call. This CDR3 spans 12 amino acids. The germline CDR1 and CDR2 sequences are SGHRS and YFSETQ. Trimming cost V 4 bases and J 4 bases, with 5 bases left between them. The CDR3 bases are TGCGCCAGCAGCGAGAATAATGAAAAACTGTTTTTT. Residues: CASSENNEKLFF.

This clonotype was seen a handful of times. The rearrangement uses TRBV5-6 and TRBJ2-5; D gene unclear. Trimming cost V 3 bases and J 5 bases, with 14 bases left between them. The CDR3 length is 14 residues. The V gene's germline CDR1 is SGHDT and CDR2 YYEEEE. The CDR3 nucleotides read TGTGCCAGCAGCTCGGTCTTTAGGGCGGAGACCCAGTACTTC. Protein product: CASSSVFRAETQYF. Full variable domain (outside the CDR3, taken from reference TRBV5-6 and TRBJ2-5): DAGVTQSPTHLIKTRGQQVTLRCSPKSGHDTVSWYQQALGQGPQFIFQYYEEEERQRGNFPDRFSGHQFPNYSSELNVNALLLGDSALYLCASSSVFRAETQYFGPGTRLLVL.

In this sample, this clonotype turned up many times. The chain uses TRBV6-5 and TRBJ2-5, with TRBD2 as a possible D gene (7 bases). V was shortened by 0 bases and J by 10 bases, with 18 bases between the two germline ends. Germline assignment: CDR1 MNHEY and CDR2 SVGAGI. The CDR3 spans 15 residues. CDR3 amino acids: CASSYSIGGREGQYF. In nucleotides, the CDR3 is TGTGCCAGCAGTTACTCAATCGGGGGCAGGGAGGGCCAGTACTTC.

This clonotype was seen a few times. This sequence joins TRBV12-3 or TRBV12-4 and TRBJ2-6, with D hard to call. The V end was cut by 8 bases, the J end by 1 base, with 6 bases between. This CDR3 contains 13 residues. CDR3 in amino acids: CASVNSGANVLTF. The CDR3 DNA sequence: TGTGCCAGCGTAAATTCTGGGGCCAACGTCCTGACTTTC.

This clonotype has ten or more counts. This sequence joins TRBV9 and TRBJ2-1, with D perhaps matching TRBD1 (6 bases). Per germline, CDR1 SGDLS and CDR2 YYNGEE. The V end was cut by 0 bases, the J end by 8 bases, with 12 bases between. This CDR3 is built from 14 residues. CDR3 bases: TGTGCCAGCAGCGTAGCCCCAGGGGTGGATGAGCAGTTCTTC. Protein: CASSVAPGVDEQFF.

The table lists this clonotype with a few counts. The DNA for the CDR3 is TGTGCCAGCAACCCTAGCTGGAACACTGAAGCTTTCTTT. Amino acids: CASNPSWNTEAFF. The chain has TRBV7-2 and TRBJ1-1; D is uncertain. With 7 bases removed from V and 1 base from J, the gap between germline ends came to 10 bases. The CDR3 runs to 13 residues. CDR1 SGHTA and CDR2 FQGNSA come from the germline V gene.

This clonotype was picked up many times. The rearrangement joins TRBV20-1 to TRBJ1-6; D is perhaps TRBD1 (5 bases). The germline V gene has CDR1 DFQATT and CDR2 SNEGSKA (reference sequence). The CDR3 consists of 13 residues. V was cut by 7 bases and J by 7 bases, with 14 bases left in between. CDR3 bases: TGCAGTGTTCCCGACAGCAGGAATTCACCCCTCCACTTT. Protein sequence: CSVPDSRNSPLHF.

V and J are TRBV7-9 and TRBJ1-1, with TRBD1 matching 7 bases. Germline CDR1 is SEHNR and CDR2 is FQNEAQ (reference sequence). The CDR3 sequence is 14 residues long. V was clipped by 3 bases and J by 4 bases; unmatched bases: 5. CDR3 sequence: CASSLQGEGTEAFF. CDR3 nucleotide sequence: TGTGCCAGCAGCTTGCAGGGGGAGGGCACTGAAGCTTTCTTT. The full variable domain, rest sourced from reference TRBV7-9 and TRBJ1-1, is DTGVSQNPRHKITKRGQNVTFRCDPISEHNRLYWYRQTLGQGPEFLTYFQNEAQLEKSRLLSDRFSAERPKGSFSTLEIQRTEQGDSAMYLCASSLQGEGTEAFFGQGTRLTVV.

This clonotype was observed a handful of times. The V and J genes are TRBV7-9 and TRBJ2-3; either TRBD1 or TRBD2 may fit D (5 bases each). This CDR3 comprises 13 residues. Germline CDR1 and CDR2: SEHNR and FQNEAQ (reference sequence). V lost 3 bases, J lost 8 bases, and 12 bases lay in between. The CDR3 bases are TGTGCCAGCAGCTTTCGGGACCTAGGTACGCAGTATTTT. It yields the protein CASSFRDLGTQYF.

The chain links TRBV7-2 to TRBJ2-2; possibly TRBD1 for D (6 bases). This CDR3 has 15 residues. Trimming left V 2 bases short and J 6 bases short, with 13 bases between. Germline-derived CDR1 and CDR2 are SGHTA and FQGNSA. The CDR3 DNA follows: TGTGCCAGCAGCTTATTTGCCAGGGGACCCGGGGAGCTGTTTTTT. Protein: CASSLFARGPGELFF. Combining the CDR3 with reference TRBV7-2 and TRBJ2-2 gives the whole variable domain GAGVSQSPSNKVTEKGKDVELRCDPISGHTALYWYRQSLGQGLEFLIYFQGNSAPDKSGLPSDRFSAERTGGSVSTLTIQRTQQEDSAVYLCASSLFARGPGELFFGEGSRLTVL.

The chain has TRBV11-2 and TRBJ1-4; perhaps TRBD1 as D (5 bases). CDR3 length equals 12 residues. Germline V lookup: CDR1 SGHAT, CDR2 FQNNGV. The V gene lost 5 bases and the J gene lost 8 bases, with 9 bases spanning the gap. The CDR3 sequence is CASSQRGEKLFF. The DNA of the CDR3 is TGTGCCAGCAGCCAAAGGGGCGAAAAACTGTTTTTT. The full variable domain, completed using reference TRBV11-2 and TRBJ1-4, is EAGVAQSPRYKIIEKRQSVAFWCNPISGHATLYWYQQILGQGPKLLIQFQNNGVVDDSQLPKDRFSAERLKGVDSTLKIQPAKLEDSAVYLCASSQRGEKLFFGSGTQLSVL.

In this sample, this clonotype turned up a few times. J is TRBJ1-6 and V is TRBV11-2; the match to TRBD1 covers 7 bases. The V segment lost 5 bases and the J segment 5 bases; nucleotides outside the gene matches: 6. The germline gives CDR1 SGHAT, CDR2 FQNNGV. This CDR3 has 15 residues. As DNA, the CDR3 is TGTGCCAGCAGCCTCCGGGACAGCGATAATTCACCCCTCCACTTT. Translating gives CASSLRDSDNSPLHF.

The rearrangement links TRBV20-1 to TRBJ2-2, with D possibly TRBD1 on 5 matching bases. Trimming pared 0 bases from V and 6 bases from J, leaving 5 bases between. This CDR3 has 12 amino acids. Germline CDR1 and CDR2: DFQATT and SNEGSKA (reference sequence). The DNA of the CDR3 is TGCAGTGCTAGAGACAGGGCCGGGGAGCTGTTTTTT. Its translation: CSARDRAGELFF.